This TCR beta chain was profiled in a study of blood T cell repertoires in COVID-19. The trim removed 0 bases at V and 5 bases at J, leaving 0 bases unmatched. The CDR3 spans 14 residues. The germline gives CDR1 LGHNA, CDR2 YSLEER. Profiled with immunoSEQ multiplex PCR; TCRdb holds only in-frame clones, not every one. The sample lists 230,000 or so clones, about 85% occurring once. The chain recombines TRBV4-3 with TRBJ2-2, with 7 bases fitting TRBD2. Sequencing input: PBMCs or T cells enriched from blood (not recorded which). The sequence came from a woman aged 50 to 60 who had been exposed to COVID-19. The CDR3 region is CASSQEGGTGELFF. The CDR3 DNA is TGCGCCAGCAGCCAAGAGGGGGGGACCGGGGAGCTGTTTTTT.